This TCR beta chain was profiled in a study of human T cells and chemical hapten exposure. Study-level background: DPC 0.01% went on the upper back by patch test, with reading at 6 days. The study, taken as a whole, reports: Following DPC sensitization, TCRs present above 1 in 1000 frequency showed no change.

Comments on this clonotype: The antigen is undetermined.

Time point here: patch test 2, 6 weeks after DPC sensitization. Described treatment: therapeutic diphenylcyclopropenone sensitization with weekly scalp DPC. Blood sampling occurred before each patch-test application. Via MiXCR, TCRdb re-called the RACE reads, giving one row per CDR3 protein. The sample shows roughly 92,000 distinct CDR3 sequences, approximately 10% of them seen only once. Here the sequenced sample was whole blood, taken in connection with sensitization to the hapten diphenylcyclopropenone (DPC). The clonotype comes from a woman in her 40s with alopecia areata. Some clones in this sample may be carry-over from other donors' samples.

CDR3 loop: CATSRPPGGTQYF. CDR3 coding DNA: TGTGCCACCAGCAGACCCCCCGGCGGTACGCAGTATTTT. V and J are TRBV15 and TRBJ2-3; no clear D. The V gene's germline CDR1 is LNHNV and CDR2 YYDKDF (reference sequence). Trimming shortened V by 2 bases and J by 8 bases, and 11 bases separated the two germline ends. This CDR3 is 13 amino acids long.